This T cell receptor (beta chain) was sequenced during a study of early T cells in non-severe SARS-CoV-2 infection. This clonotype showed up just a few times. Its antigen is currently unknown. Unique molecular identifiers were attached to individual cDNA molecules. TCRdb re-called the 5' RACE reads with MiXCR, one entry per CDR3 protein. The sample records roughly 70,000 distinct CDR3 sequences, about 13% being singletons. CDR3 length equals 13 residues. CDR1 is LGHDT, CDR2 YNNKEL, per germline (reference sequence). Trimming cost V 6 bases and J 0 bases, with 8 bases left between them. Whole-study results and caveats: Sequences matched to VDJdb favored anti-spike CD8 responses, while private and CD4 specificities were missed.

This TCR came from an adult who was a healthcare worker with PCR-confirmed SARS-CoV-2 infection or an uninfected control (not recorded which). V and J are TRBV3-1 and TRBJ1-1, with unresolved D. Material: whole blood. CDR3 region: CASSITVNTEAFF. As DNA, the CDR3 is TGTGCCAGCAGTATAACAGTGAACACTGAAGCTTTCTTT.